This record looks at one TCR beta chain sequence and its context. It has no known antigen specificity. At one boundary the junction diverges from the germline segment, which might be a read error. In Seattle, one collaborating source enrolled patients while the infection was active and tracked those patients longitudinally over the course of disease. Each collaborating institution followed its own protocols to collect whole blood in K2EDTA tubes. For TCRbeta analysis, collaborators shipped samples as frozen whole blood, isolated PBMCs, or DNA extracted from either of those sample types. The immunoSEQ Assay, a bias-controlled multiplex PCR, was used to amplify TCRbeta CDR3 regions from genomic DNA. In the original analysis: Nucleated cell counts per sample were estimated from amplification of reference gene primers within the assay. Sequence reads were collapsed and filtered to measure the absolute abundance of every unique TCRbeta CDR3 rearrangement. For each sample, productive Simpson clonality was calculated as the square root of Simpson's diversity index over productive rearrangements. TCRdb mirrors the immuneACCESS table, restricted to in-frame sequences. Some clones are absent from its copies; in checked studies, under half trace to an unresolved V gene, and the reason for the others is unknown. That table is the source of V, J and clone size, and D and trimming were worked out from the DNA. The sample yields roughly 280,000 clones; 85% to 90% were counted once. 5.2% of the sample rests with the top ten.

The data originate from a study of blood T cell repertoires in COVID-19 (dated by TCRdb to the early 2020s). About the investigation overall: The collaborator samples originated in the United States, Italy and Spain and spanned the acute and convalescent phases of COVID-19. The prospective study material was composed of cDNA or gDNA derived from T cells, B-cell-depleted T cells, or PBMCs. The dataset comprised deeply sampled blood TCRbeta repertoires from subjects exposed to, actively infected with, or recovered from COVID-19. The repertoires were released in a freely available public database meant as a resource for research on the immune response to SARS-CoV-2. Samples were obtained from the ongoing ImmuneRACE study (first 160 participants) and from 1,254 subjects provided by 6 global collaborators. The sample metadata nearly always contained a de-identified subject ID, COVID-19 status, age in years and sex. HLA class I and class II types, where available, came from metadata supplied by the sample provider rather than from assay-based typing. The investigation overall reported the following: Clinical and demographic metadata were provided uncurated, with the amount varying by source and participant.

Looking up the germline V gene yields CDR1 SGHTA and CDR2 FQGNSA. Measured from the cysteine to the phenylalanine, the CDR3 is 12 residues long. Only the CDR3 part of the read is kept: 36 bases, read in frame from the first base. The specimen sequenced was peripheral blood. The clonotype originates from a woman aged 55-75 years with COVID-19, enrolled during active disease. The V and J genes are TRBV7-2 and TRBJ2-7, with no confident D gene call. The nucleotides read TGTGCCAGCAGCCCTCTCTCCCACGAGCAGTACTTC. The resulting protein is CASSPLSHEQYF.